The 31 T cell receptor beta chains below were found in one sample sequenced in a study of identical twins. MiXCR, run by TCRdb on the 5' RACE reads, gives a single entry per CDR3 protein. In the table there are approximately 230,000 distinct CDR3 sequences, about an eighth of which are singletons. Input material: memory (CD45RO+) T cells sorted from blood. These receptors were taken from a woman between 18 and 29 years old in good health.

This clonotype was recorded a few times. The chain couples TRBV6-1 to TRBJ2-4, with a tentative D call TRBD2 (6 bases). V was trimmed by 5 bases and J by 1 base, leaving 12 bases between them. CDR3 length: 15 residues. CDR1 is MNHNS, CDR2 SASEGT, per germline. CDR3 nucleotide sequence: TGTGCCAGCAGTAATGGAGGGACCGCCAAAAACATTCAGTACTTC. Residues: CASSNGGTAKNIQYF.

This clonotype came up a few times. The chain carries TRBV20-1 and TRBJ2-7; 8 bases are shared with TRBD2. V dropped 3 bases and J dropped 6; count of bases not matched to a gene: 10. Per germline, CDR1 DFQATT and CDR2 SNEGSKA (reference sequence). The CDR3 contains 14 residues. For the CDR3, the DNA is TGCAGTGCTAGTACCAGCGGGAGAATTAGCGAGCAGTACTTC. Amino acids: CSASTSGRISEQYF.

The genes are TRBV11-3 and TRBJ2-5, with TRBD1 matching 9 bases. V gave up 1 base and J gave up 5 bases; unmatched junction bases: 8. The CDR3 has 16 amino acids. Germline values: CDR1 SGHNT, CDR2 YENEEA. CDR3 residues: CASSLGRTGVGETQYF. CDR3 DNA sequence: TGTGCCAGCAGCTTAGGAAGGACAGGGGTGGGCGAGACCCAGTACTTC.

The CDR3 DNA is TGTGCCAGCAGCTCGTCGGCGGGAGCCTTAACAGATACGCAGTATTTT. As protein: CASSSSAGALTDTQYF. This sequence joins TRBV12-3 or TRBV12-4 and TRBJ2-3; 7 bases match TRBD2. V gave up 6 bases and J gave up 3 bases; unmatched junction bases: 12. The CDR3 covers 16 residues.

This clonotype has ten or more counts. The chain is built from TRBV5-1 and TRBJ2-7, with D possibly being TRBD1 or TRBD2 (5 bases each). The CDR3 has 12 amino acids. Germline assignment: CDR1 SGHRS and CDR2 YFSETQ. Trimming shortened V by 7 bases and J by 1 base, and 9 bases separated the two germline ends. Here the CDR3 reads CASGDLSYEQYF. For the CDR3, the DNA is TGCGCCAGCGGGGACCTTTCCTACGAGCAGTACTTC.

The CDR3 DNA reads as TGTGCCAGCAGCTTAAGTATGAGCACAGATACGCAGTATTTT. It translates to CASSLSMSTDTQYF. The V gene is TRBV7-2, the J gene TRBJ2-3; D unclear. V was shortened by 2 bases and J by 0 bases, with 6 bases between the two germline ends. Germline-derived CDR1 and CDR2 are SGHTA and FQGNSA. The CDR3 contains 14 residues. Full variable domain (missing parts from reference TRBV7-2 and TRBJ2-3): GAGVSQSPSNKVTEKGKDVELRCDPISGHTALYWYRQSLGQGLEFLIYFQGNSAPDKSGLPSDRFSAERTGGSVSTLTIQRTQQEDSAVYLCASSLSMSTDTQYFGPGTRLTVL.

This clonotype was observed a handful of times. The chain has TRBV6-4 and TRBJ1-1, with D tentatively TRBD1 (6 bases). The CDR3 sequence is 13 residues long. Trimming stripped 2 bases from V and 10 bases from J, with 14 bases between. CDR1 is MRHNA, CDR2 SNTAGT, per germline. Here the CDR3 DNA reads TGTGCCAGCAGTGACGGAAATATAGGGGGAGCTTTCTTT. Protein product: CASSDGNIGGAFF.

There are a few counts of this clonotype. The chain joins TRBV9 to TRBJ2-1; TRBD1 matches 7 bases. V dropped 4 bases and J dropped 2; count of bases not matched to a gene: 6. Germline V gives CDR1 SGDLS, CDR2 YYNGEE. The CDR3 sequence is 15 residues long. In DNA, the CDR3 is TGTGCCAGCAGCATACGGGACAGAGCCTACAATGAGCAGTTCTTC. It encodes CASSIRDRAYNEQFF.

The chain links TRBV20-1 to TRBJ2-1; D gene ambiguous. Between the trimmed V and J ends, which lost 0 bases and 6 bases, there was a span of 9 bases. The CDR3 spans 13 residues. CDR1 is DFQATT, CDR2 SNEGSKA, per germline (reference sequence). The CDR3 is CSARDLRANEQFF. The CDR3 DNA follows: TGCAGTGCTAGAGATCTGAGAGCCAATGAGCAGTTCTTC.

This chain joins TRBV20-1 and TRBJ2-3; 8 bases align to TRBD2. V shed 6 bases and J 1 base; nucleotides not matched to a gene: 15. Germline CDR1 DFQATT, CDR2 SNEGSKA (reference sequence). The CDR3 runs 17 residues. CDR3 residues: CSAGRPEGAGGTDTQYF. The CDR3 nucleotides read TGCAGTGCGGGCCGGCCGGAGGGAGCGGGGGGCACAGATACGCAGTATTTT.

The V call is TRBV18, the J call TRBJ1-1; D remains unclear. Trimming left V 6 bases short and J 8 bases short, with 16 bases between. Per germline, CDR1 KGHSH and CDR2 LQKENI. This CDR3 is 13 amino acids long. CDR3 sequence (DNA): TGTGCCAGCTCCGAGCCCCGTGGGGTAGAAGCTTTCTTT. Translating it yields CASSEPRGVEAFF.

V gene TRBV7-2 combines with J gene TRBJ1-4; D not resolved. The germline CDR1 and CDR2 sequences are SGHTA and FQGNSA. This CDR3 region has 14 residues. Between the trimmed V and J ends, which lost 6 bases and 6 bases, there was a span of 14 bases. The CDR3 bases are TGTGCCAGCAGTTCTCGGGCCAGAGATGAAAAACTGTTTTTT. The encoded protein is CASSSRARDEKLFF.

This clonotype was counted many times. This chain joins TRBV18 and TRBJ2-1, with D unresolved. Germline CDR1 and CDR2: KGHSH and LQKENI. The CDR3 runs 13 residues. Trimming removed 3 bases from V and 4 bases from J, with 7 bases in between. CDR3 amino acids: CASSPEFYNEQFF. As DNA, the CDR3 is TGTGCCAGCTCACCGGAGTTTTACAATGAGCAGTTCTTC. Drawing the rest from reference TRBV18 and TRBJ2-1, the complete variable domain is NAGVMQNPRHLVRRRGQEARLRCSPMKGHSHVYWYRQLPEEGLKFMVYLQKENIIDESGMPKERFSAEFPKEGPSILRIQQVVRGDSAAYFCASSPEFYNEQFFGPGTRLTVL.

A few counts support this clonotype. The CDR3 DNA is TGTGCCAGCACCGGACAGAGAAATCAGCCCCAGCATTTT. Amino acid sequence: CASTGQRNQPQHF. The V gene is TRBV6-2 or TRBV6-3, the J gene TRBJ1-5; D might be TRBD1 (6 bases). The V and J ends lost 7 bases and 4 bases respectively, with 11 bases between them. Germline lookup yields CDR1 MNHEY and CDR2 SVGEGT. CDR3 length equals 13 residues.

J is TRBJ2-1 and V is TRBV4-3; 7 nucleotides agree with TRBD1. The ends lost 4 bases at V and 0 bases at J; junction bases unmatched: 9. Germline V gene sequence: CDR1 LGHNA, CDR2 YSLEER. CDR3 size: 17 residues. The CDR3 coding sequence is TGCGCCAGCAGCCCGGGGACAGACGTGTACTCCTACAATGAGCAGTTCTTC. Its protein product is CASSPGTDVYSYNEQFF.

This clonotype was seen more than once but under ten times. The chain uses TRBV14 and TRBJ1-4; D gene ambiguous. This CDR3 region has 13 residues. The germline V gene encodes CDR1 SGHDN and CDR2 FVKESK. V was trimmed by 5 bases and J by 5 bases, leaving 9 bases between them. The CDR3 nucleotides are TGTGCCAGCAGCGCAGTACAGAATGAAAAACTGTTTTTT. Translating gives CASSAVQNEKLFF.

This clonotype was observed a handful of times. The V call is TRBV7-2, the J call TRBJ1-1; D uncertain. The CDR3 is 12 residues long. Trimming left V 5 bases short and J 5 bases short, with 9 bases between. Germline lookup yields CDR1 SGHTA and CDR2 FQGNSA. DNA of the CDR3: TGTGCCAGCAGCCCCGAGGGAACTGAAGCTTTCTTT. It encodes CASSPEGTEAFF.

A few counts support this clonotype. The chain has TRBV2 and TRBJ1-5, with 8 nucleotides matching TRBD1. V shed 6 bases and J 5 bases; nucleotides not matched to a gene: 12. Germline V gene lookup returns CDR1 SNHLY and CDR2 FYNNEI. The CDR3 is 16 residues long. CDR3 in amino acids: CASSLSGQGSHQPQHF. CDR3 coding DNA: TGTGCCAGCAGCCTGTCCGGACAGGGTAGTCATCAGCCCCAGCATTTT.

CDR3 loop: CASSDLGGSLLGANVLTF. The CDR3 DNA follows: TGTGCCAGCAGTGATTTGGGGGGGTCCCTGTTGGGGGCCAACGTCCTGACTTTC. The chain employs TRBV25-1 and TRBJ2-6, with 7 bases matching TRBD2. The germline V gene has CDR1 MGHDK and CDR2 SYGVNS. The CDR3 runs 18 residues. Unmatched junction bases numbered 12, after V lost 3 bases and J lost 4 bases.

This clonotype was seen only a few times. The gene calls are TRBV5-6 and TRBJ2-5; TRBD2 agrees at 9 bases. V shed 2 bases, J shed 10 bases, and the junction held 6 bases outside the gene matches. The CDR3 totals 13 residues. Germline CDR1 is SGHDT and CDR2 is YYEEEE. The CDR3 DNA follows: TGTGCCAGCAGCTTACCTAGCGGGGAAGACCAGTACTTC. Translated, it gives CASSLPSGEDQYF.

This clonotype has a count of ten or more. The chain recombines TRBV7-2 with TRBJ2-7; D not certain. The germline CDR1 and CDR2 sequences are SGHTA and FQGNSA. V lost 5 bases and J lost 3, with 5 bases in between. The CDR3 extends over 11 amino acids. CDR3 amino acids: CASSTYYEQYF. In DNA, the CDR3 is TGTGCCAGCAGCACCTACTACGAGCAGTACTTC. The full variable domain, completed using reference TRBV7-2 and TRBJ2-7, is GAGVSQSPSNKVTEKGKDVELRCDPISGHTALYWYRQSLGQGLEFLIYFQGNSAPDKSGLPSDRFSAERTGGSVSTLTIQRTQQEDSAVYLCASSTYYEQYFGPGTRLTVT.

This clonotype showed up just a few times. This CDR3 is CASSKVGHQPQHF. The CDR3 DNA follows: TGTGCCAGCAGCAAAGTCGGGCATCAGCCCCAGCATTTT. This chain joins TRBV21-1 and TRBJ1-5. TRBV21-1 is annotated as a pseudogene. The length of the CDR3 is 13 residues.

This clonotype was observed many times. The genes are TRBV6-1 and TRBJ2-3, with 11 bases matching TRBD2. The CDR3 contains 18 residues. Germline trimming cut 5 bases from V and 7 bases from J; bases unmatched to any gene: 17. CDR1 MNHNS and CDR2 SASEGT come from the germline V gene. CDR3 in amino acids: CASSLWTEIAGGRNTQYF. DNA of the CDR3: TGTGCCAGCAGTTTGTGGACAGAAATAGCGGGAGGGAGGAATACGCAGTATTTT.

This sequence joins TRBV9 and TRBJ2-7; 9 positions agree with TRBD2. Germline V CDR1 and CDR2: SGDLS, YYNGEE. Unmatched junction bases numbered 14, after V lost 4 bases and J lost 6 bases. The CDR3 has 16 amino acids. CDR3 loop: CASSSHPGLAGSEQYF. The CDR3 DNA sequence: TGTGCCAGCAGCTCTCATCCGGGGCTAGCGGGAAGCGAGCAGTACTTC.

The V gene is TRBV20-1, the J gene TRBJ2-5, with 10 bases aligning to TRBD2. CDR1 DFQATT and CDR2 SNEGSKA come from the germline V gene (reference sequence). This CDR3 contains 14 residues. The V segment lost 5 bases and the J segment 5 bases; nucleotides outside the gene matches: 8. The CDR3 DNA is TGCAGTGCTCCCGCTCTGGGACTAGCGGAGACCCAGTACTTC. It specifies CSAPALGLAETQYF.

The rearrangement links TRBV5-1 to TRBJ2-3; no firm D call. With 0 bases removed from V and 2 bases from J, the gap between germline ends came to 4 bases. The CDR3 runs to 13 residues. Germline assignment: CDR1 SGHRS and CDR2 YFSETQ. The CDR3 bases are TGCGCCAGCAGCTTGGGGTACACAGATACGCAGTATTTT. Residues: CASSLGYTDTQYF.

V and J are TRBV19 and TRBJ1-5; 11 nucleotides line up with TRBD1. Germline V lookup: CDR1 LNHDA, CDR2 SQIVND (reference sequence). The length of the CDR3 is 15 residues. J gave up 7 bases and V 7 bases, and 9 bases lay outside the gene matches. CDR3 in DNA: TGTGCCAGTACCCCTCCGGGACAGGGGGGGCAGCCCCAGCATTTT. Residues: CASTPPGQGGQPQHF.

This clonotype occurred many times. The chain carries TRBV6-6 and TRBJ2-7; no firm D call. CDR1 and CDR2 from the germline V gene are MNHNY and SVGAGI (reference sequence). The CDR3 is 12 amino acids. The germline V and J ends were trimmed by 2 bases and 5 bases, with 7 bases remaining between them. In nucleotides, the CDR3 is TGTGCCAGCAGTTACGAGATAGACGAGCAGTACTTC. The encoded protein is CASSYEIDEQYF.

The chain carries TRBV20-1 and TRBJ1-1; D unresolved. CDR3 size: 14 residues. Germline values: CDR1 DFQATT, CDR2 SNEGSKA (reference sequence). With 4 bases removed from V and 0 bases from J, the gap between germline ends came to 12 bases. The DNA for the CDR3 is TGCAGTGCTACCCCGACGGAGATGAACACTGAAGCTTTCTTT. Residues: CSATPTEMNTEAFF.

The CDR3 spells CAWRIQSNSNQPQHF. For the CDR3, the DNA is TGTGCCTGGAGGATACAGAGCAATAGCAATCAGCCCCAGCATTTT. V is TRBV30 and J is TRBJ1-5; D unresolved. The CDR3 sequence is 15 residues long. Per germline, CDR1 GTSNPN and CDR2 SVGIG (reference sequence). Trimming removed 3 bases from V and 0 bases from J, with 12 bases in between.

This clonotype was found many times. The chain carries TRBV12-3 or TRBV12-4 and TRBJ1-2; no definite D call. The CDR3 is 12 amino acids. The germline V and J ends were trimmed by 2 bases and 8 bases, with 9 bases remaining between them. CDR3 nucleotides: TGTGCCAGCAGTTTAAGGTCGGCGGGCTACACCTTC. This gives the protein CASSLRSAGYTF.